A single sample gave rise to the 29 T cell receptor beta chains below, sequenced in a study of blood T cells in healthy people across ages (dated by TCRdb to the mid-2010s). Receptors were amplified or captured by 5' RACE. TCRdb names Illumina HiSeq 2500 as the instrument used. A second PCR of about 7 to 12 cycles was run with a J-beta primer mix and a sample-barcoded 5' primer. TCRdb cleaned the public reads at Q25 with fastp, built clones with MiXCR and kept in-frame beta chains. Every distinct CDR3 protein forms one entry, paired with its most common genes and DNA. The sample contains about 1.5 million distinct CDR3 sequences, approximately 43% of them found a single time. The top ten clonotypes cover over 3.5% of the sample. The sequenced material came from blood. The origin of the receptors is a woman aged 18-30 years in good health.

This rearrangement joins TRBV11-2 to TRBJ2-1; TRBD2 might be the D (5 bases). The J call may be faulty, since TRBJ2-7 better matches the DNA end. CDR1 is SGHAT and CDR2 is FQNNGV in the germline V gene. The CDR3 is 16 residues long. CDR3 loop: CASSLGWGVSYNEQYF. The CDR3 DNA sequence: TGTGCCAGCAGCCTAGGGTGGGGAGTCTCCTACAATGAGCAGTACTTC.

This chain joins TRBV21-1 and TRBJ2-4; the tabulated D call, TRBD1, remains unverified against the DNA. TRBV21-1 is annotated as a pseudogene. This CDR3 has 17 residues. The CDR3 sequence is CASSILQGNLAKNSQYF. The CDR3 coding sequence is TGTGCCAGCAGTATCCTACAGGGGAACCTAGCCAAAAACAGTCAGTACTTC.

The sample holds a few counts of this clonotype. J is TRBJ1-2 and V is TRBV29-1; weak D call: TRBD1 (5 bases). Germline V CDR1 and CDR2: SQVTM, ANQGSEA. The CDR3 extends over 15 amino acids. Trimming removed 3 bases at V and 4 bases at J, with 18 bases between. The CDR3 DNA sequence: TGCAGCGTTGATAGGATAAGAAGGGACGGCTATGGCTACACCTTC. This translates into CSVDRIRRDGYGYTF.

The chain employs TRBV7-8 and TRBJ1-1; maybe TRBD1 (6 bases). Between the trimmed V and J ends, which lost 1 base and 0 bases, there was a span of 9 bases. The CDR3 is 15 amino acids. The germline V gene encodes CDR1 SGHVS and CDR2 FQNEAQ. CDR3 bases: TGTGCCAGCAGCTTAGAAAGGACAGTGAACACTGAAGCTTTCTTT. This translates into CASSLERTVNTEAFF. The full variable domain, completed using reference TRBV7-8 and TRBJ1-1, is GAGVSQSPRYKVAKRGQDVALRCDPISGHVSLFWYQQALGQGPEFLTYFQNEAQLDKSGLPSDRFFAERPEGSVSTLKIQRTQQEDSAVYLCASSLERTVNTEAFFGQGTRLTVV.

The gene calls are TRBV4-1 and TRBJ2-7; D remains ambiguous. Germline lookup yields CDR1 MGHRA and CDR2 YSYEKL. CDR3 length: 15 amino acids. V was cut by 1 base and J by 0 bases, with 10 bases left in between. CDR3 loop: CASSQVYGGSYEQYF. The CDR3 region has the DNA TGCGCCAGCAGCCAAGTCTATGGCGGCTCCTACGAGCAGTACTTC.

In this sample, this clonotype turned up a few times. The J gene is TRBJ2-7, the V gene TRBV5-1; D remains unclear. The CDR3 is 12 residues long. Per the germline V gene, CDR1 is SGHRS and CDR2 is YFSETQ. V was cut by 7 bases and J by 5 bases, with 13 bases left in between. CDR3 nucleotide sequence: TGCGCCAGCGGCAGTTGGCCCAACGAGCAGTACTTC. It specifies CASGSWPNEQYF.

The chain has TRBV5-1 and TRBJ1-2; no firm D call. This CDR3 is built from 13 residues. V shed 4 bases and J shed 5 bases, with 12 bases lying between them. The germline V gene encodes CDR1 SGHRS and CDR2 YFSETQ. The DNA of the CDR3 is TGCGCCAGCAGCGTACGGGCTGAGTATGGCTACACCTTC. It specifies CASSVRAEYGYTF.

The V gene is TRBV20-1, the J gene TRBJ2-5; maybe TRBD1 (5 bases). Trimming took off 5 bases at V and 5 bases at J, with 21 bases between the two ends. Looked up from germline, CDR1 is DFQATT and CDR2 is SNEGSKA (reference sequence). The CDR3 extends over 15 amino acids. As DNA, the CDR3 is TGCAGTGCTGACCAGACCTTCAGGGTGAGCGAGACCCAGTACTTC. It encodes CSADQTFRVSETQYF.

The chain couples TRBV7-2 to TRBJ1-1; D uncertain. Trimming cost V 3 bases and J 3 bases, with 8 bases left between them. The CDR3 loop spans 13 amino acids. Germline V lookup: CDR1 SGHTA, CDR2 FQGNSA. CDR3 in DNA: TGTGCCAGCAGCTTCTTGGCCCACACTGAAGCTTTCTTT. It codes for CASSFLAHTEAFF.

The CDR3 coding sequence is TGTGCCAGCAGTGACCCCTTTAATCAGCCCCAGCATTTT. It specifies CASSDPFNQPQHF. V gene TRBV6-1 combines with J gene TRBJ1-5; no clear D. V was clipped by 3 bases and J by 4 bases, with 7 bases between them. The CDR3 sequence is 13 residues long. CDR1 MNHNS and CDR2 SASEGT come from the germline V gene.

The V call is TRBV27, the J call TRBJ2-1; D may be TRBD2 (6 bases). The CDR3 is 13 amino acids. Germline loops: CDR1 MNHEY, CDR2 SMNVEV (reference sequence). V was shortened by 4 bases and J by 10 bases, with 14 bases between the two germline ends. CDR3 in amino acids: CASSWGESEEQFF. The CDR3 DNA is TGTGCCAGCAGTTGGGGGGAGTCCGAGGAGCAGTTCTTC.

CDR3 nucleotides: TGTGCCAGCAGTTCACTGAGAAGGACAGGGGGCTCCTACGAGCAGTACTTC. Translated, it gives CASSSLRRTGGSYEQYF. This rearrangement joins TRBV6-5 to TRBJ2-7, with 10 bases that match TRBD1. Germline lookup yields CDR1 MNHEY and CDR2 SVGAGI. CDR3 length equals 17 residues. V lost 4 bases and J lost 0; bases outside the gene matches: 9.

Points on this clonotype: At one end the junction does not follow the germline gene, possibly because of a read error. The chain links TRBV14 to TRBJ2-3; 7 bases line up with TRBD1. The CDR3 covers 15 residues. Germline values: CDR1 SGHDN, CDR2 FVKESK. The CDR3 loop is CASGQGQANTDTQYF. The CDR3 region has the DNA TGTGCCAGCGGCCAAGGACAGGCGAACACAGATACGCAGTATTTT. Supplemented by reference TRBV14 and TRBJ2-3, the full variable domain reads EAGVTQFPSHSVIEKGQTVTLRCDPISGHDNLYWYRRVMGKEIKFLLHFVKESKQDESGMPNNRFLAERTGGTYSTLKVQPAELEDSGVYFCASGQGQANTDTQYFGPGTRLTVL.

V and J are TRBV10-3 and TRBJ2-1, with D tentatively TRBD1 or TRBD2 (5 bases each). V dropped 5 bases and J dropped 4 bases, with 9 bases sitting between them. There are 13 residues in the CDR3. Per the germline V gene, CDR1 is ENHRY and CDR2 is SYGVKD. The CDR3 protein is CAISNGAYNEQFF. DNA for the CDR3: TGTGCCATCAGTAACGGGGCTTACAATGAGCAGTTCTTC.

The V and J genes are TRBV4-1 and TRBJ2-7; possibly TRBD2 for D (6 bases). Germline V lookup: CDR1 MGHRA, CDR2 YSYEKL. V was cut by 0 bases and J by 1 base, with 16 bases left in between. There are 17 residues in the CDR3. The CDR3 nucleotides are TGCGCCAGCAGCCAAGAATCTCCCCGGGACTCGTCCTACGAGCAGTACTTC. Translating gives CASSQESPRDSSYEQYF.

The rearrangement links TRBV6-6 to TRBJ1-5; no clear D. V was trimmed by 6 bases and J by 5 bases, leaving 11 bases between them. There are 13 residues in the CDR3. Germline CDR1 reads MNHNY; CDR2 reads SVGAGI (reference sequence). Here the CDR3 DNA reads TGTGCCAGCAGCTGGATTGGGGATCAGCCCCAGCATTTT. Its protein product is CASSWIGDQPQHF.

This clonotype was detected only a few times. J is TRBJ1-2 and V is TRBV7-9, with 7 positions matching TRBD1. This CDR3 comprises 14 residues. Germline trimming cut 6 bases from V and 4 bases from J; bases unmatched to any gene: 8. Germline lookup yields CDR1 SEHNR and CDR2 FQNEAQ (reference sequence). In DNA, the CDR3 is TGTGCCAGCAGACAAACAGGGGAGTTCTATGGCTACACCTTC. Amino acid sequence: CASRQTGEFYGYTF.

This clonotype has only one observation. This chain joins TRBV6-5 and TRBJ2-1; TRBD2 aligns across 12 bases. The end of the DNA is better explained by TRBJ2-7, so the J call may be wrong. This CDR3 spans 18 amino acids. Germline CDR1 MNHEY, CDR2 SVGAGI. The CDR3 nucleotides read TGTGCCAGCAGTCTACTAGCGGGGGGCGTTGCGTCCTACAATGAGCAGTACTTC. Its protein product is CASSLLAGGVASYNEQYF.

This clonotype was seen a handful of times. This chain uses TRBV20-1 with TRBJ2-1; no clear D. In germline, CDR1 is DFQATT, CDR2 SNEGSKA (reference sequence). CDR3 size: 14 residues. V lost 0 bases, J lost 8 bases, and 14 bases lay in between. CDR3 loop: CSARDPFASYEQFF. The CDR3 DNA sequence: TGCAGTGCTAGAGATCCCTTCGCAAGTTATGAGCAGTTCTTC.

Turning to this clonotype: An end of the junction does not agree with germline; a read error may underlie this. The chain carries TRBV12-5 and TRBJ2-1; D is uncertain. Germline V gene data show CDR1 as LGHNT and CDR2 as FRNRAP. CDR3 size: 12 residues. The CDR3 bases are TGTGTTAGTGCTAACTACTACAATGAGCAGTTCTTC. Translating gives CVSANYYNEQFF. The full variable domain, rest sourced from reference TRBV12-5 and TRBJ2-1, is DARVTQTPRHKVTEMGQEVTMRCQPILGHNTVFWYRQTMMQGLELLAYFRNRAPLDDSGMPKDRFSAEMPDATLATLKIQPSEPRDSAVYFCVSANYYNEQFFGPGTRLTVL.

This chain links TRBV27 with TRBJ2-1; a weak D match, TRBD2 (6 bases). Germline CDR1 MNHEY, CDR2 SMNVEV (reference sequence). With 11 bases removed from V and 5 bases from J, the gap between germline ends came to 16 bases. The CDR3 spans 13 residues. CDR3 protein: CASQRVGHNEQFF. The DNA for the CDR3 is TGTGCCTCCCAGCGGGTCGGGCACAATGAGCAGTTCTTC.

Only a few counts were recorded for this clonotype. The chain recombines TRBV7-9 with TRBJ2-1, with D possibly matching TRBD2 (5 bases). The germline CDR1 and CDR2 sequences are SEHNR and FQNEAQ (reference sequence). This CDR3 comprises 18 residues. The V and J ends lost 0 bases and 7 bases respectively, with 22 bases between them. The CDR3, as DNA: TGTGCCAGCAGCTTAGCGGGTAATTTAGCGCTAGGCGGGAATGAGCAGTTCTTC. Translated: CASSLAGNLALGGNEQFF.

This clonotype showed up just once. A much larger clone sits a single nucleotide away, making a read error possible. The chain is built from TRBV20-1 and TRBJ1-2, with 7 positions matching TRBD1. The CDR3 consists of 10 residues. Germline CDR1 reads DFQATT; CDR2 reads SNEGSKA (reference sequence). CDR3 residues: CRARGGGYTF. The CDR3 DNA is TGCAGGGCTAGAGGGGGCGGCTACACCTTC.

This clonotype came up a few times. The chain recombines TRBV6-2 or TRBV6-3 with TRBJ2-2, with D perhaps matching TRBD1 or TRBD2 (5 bases each). Trimming left V 3 bases short and J 3 bases short, with 8 bases between. The germline CDR1 and CDR2 sequences are MNHEY and SVGEGT. The CDR3 is made up of 14 amino acids. CDR3 loop: CASSYRGDTGELFF. In DNA form, the CDR3 reads TGTGCCAGCAGTTATCGAGGGGACACCGGGGAGCTGTTTTTT.

This clonotype has only a few counts. The chain couples TRBV4-2 to TRBJ2-7; TRBD1 agrees at 8 bases. J gave up 0 bases and V 6 bases, and 16 bases lay outside the gene matches. CDR1 and CDR2 from the germline V gene are LGHNA and YNFKEQ. This CDR3 has 18 residues. CDR3 protein: CASSLMFLGTGGSYEQYF. The CDR3 DNA reads TGTGCCAGCAGTCTCATGTTCCTGGGGACAGGAGGCTCCTACGAGCAGTACTTC.

This clonotype was seen more than once but under ten times. The chain is built from TRBV29-1 and TRBJ2-1, with 10 positions matching TRBD2. The CDR3 spans 14 residues. V lost 6 bases and J lost 0; bases outside the gene matches: 2. Germline V gene sequence: CDR1 SQVTM, CDR2 ANQGSEA. The CDR3 region is CSVLAGLSYNEQFF. CDR3 DNA: TGCAGCGTACTAGCGGGGCTCTCCTACAATGAGCAGTTCTTC.

This chain uses TRBV7-2 with TRBJ2-3; TRBD2 is a possible D gene (6 bases). The CDR3 is made up of 16 amino acids. V shed 5 bases and J shed 1 base, with 16 bases lying between them. Germline V gene sequence: CDR1 SGHTA, CDR2 FQGNSA. CDR3 amino acids: CASSPGRLAGTDTQYF. CDR3 nucleotide sequence: TGTGCCAGCAGCCCAGGGAGGCTAGCAGGCACAGATACGCAGTATTTT. Drawing the rest from reference TRBV7-2 and TRBJ2-3, the complete variable domain is GAGVSQSPSNKVTEKGKDVELRCDPISGHTALYWYRQSLGQGLEFLIYFQGNSAPDKSGLPSDRFSAERTGGSVSTLTIQRTQQEDSAVYLCASSPGRLAGTDTQYFGPGTRLTVL.

The chain is built from TRBV7-2 and TRBJ2-5; TRBD2 agrees at 7 bases. Germline values: CDR1 SGHTA, CDR2 FQGNSA. V shed 5 bases and J 11 bases; nucleotides not matched to a gene: 14. The CDR3 extends over 14 amino acids. The CDR3 region has the DNA TGTGCCAGCAGCAATATGATCTGGGGGGGTGAGCAGTACTTC. As protein: CASSNMIWGGEQYF.

The chain employs TRBV5-1 and TRBJ2-5; 7 bases match TRBD1. TRBJ2-7 explains the end of the DNA better; the J call may be wrong. The CDR3 runs 16 residues. Germline V gene sequence: CDR1 SGHRS, CDR2 YFSETQ. The CDR3 nucleotides read TGCGCCAGCAGTCCCACCTGGGGACAGCGAAACTACGAGCAGTACTTC. Protein product: CASSPTWGQRNYEQYF.